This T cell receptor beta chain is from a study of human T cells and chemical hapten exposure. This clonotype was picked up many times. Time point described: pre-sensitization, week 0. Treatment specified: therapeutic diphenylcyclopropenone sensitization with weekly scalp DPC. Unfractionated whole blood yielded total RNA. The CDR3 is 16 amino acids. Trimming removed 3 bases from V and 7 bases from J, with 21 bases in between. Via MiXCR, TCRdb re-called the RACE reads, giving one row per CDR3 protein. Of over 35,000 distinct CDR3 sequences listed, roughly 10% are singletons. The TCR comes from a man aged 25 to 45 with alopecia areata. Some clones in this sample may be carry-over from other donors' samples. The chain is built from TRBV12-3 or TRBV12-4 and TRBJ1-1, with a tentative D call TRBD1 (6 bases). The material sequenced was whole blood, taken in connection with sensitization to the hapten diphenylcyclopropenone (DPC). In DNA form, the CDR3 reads TGTGCCAGCAGTTTTCGGCTCGCCGCGGGGGCCGATGAAGCTTTCTTT. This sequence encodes CASSFRLAAGADEAFF.